This is a list of T cell receptor beta chains from one sample in a study of monozygotic twins with inflammatory bowel disease. TCRdb processed the 5' RACE reads again and assigns one entry to each CDR3 protein, with no DNA. The sample spans approximately 400,000 distinct CDR3 sequences; the ten largest clones claim more than 2%. The sequencing sample was made of blood. Receptors were obtained from a human donor with ulcerative colitis or Crohn's disease, or a healthy co-twin of an affected twin (not recorded which). The CDR3 runs from the conserved cysteine through the conserved F or W.

CDR3 length: 13
J gene: TRBJ1-1
V gene: TRBV3-1
CDR3 protein: CASSQHENTEAFF

CDR3 length: 16
J gene: TRBJ2-3
V gene: TRBV5-1
CDR3 protein: CASSLGLAKAADTQYF

CDR3 length: 13
J gene: TRBJ2-7
V gene: TRBV29-1
CDR3 protein: CSVADRVSYEQYF

CDR3 length: 15
J gene: TRBJ2-5
V gene: TRBV11-2
CDR3 protein: CASSNTEFHWETQYF

CDR3 length: 15
J gene: TRBJ1-1
V gene: TRBV7-9
CDR3 protein: CASSLEQGPNTEAFF

CDR3 length: 14
J gene: TRBJ2-1
V gene: TRBV20-1
CDR3 protein: CSALGDTSYNEQFF

CDR3 length: 14
J gene: TRBJ1-5
V gene: TRBV19
CDR3 protein: CATSWGDSNQPQHF

CDR3 length: 14
J gene: TRBJ2-3
V gene: TRBV5-1
CDR3 protein: CASSPGRMADTQYF

CDR3 length: 16
J gene: TRBJ2-4
V gene: TRBV5-1
CDR3 protein: CASSLEGGLAKNIQYF

CDR3 length: 16
J gene: TRBJ2-2
V gene: TRBV6-1
CDR3 protein: CASKGPGPADTGELFF

CDR3 length: 15
J gene: TRBJ2-2
V gene: TRBV7-6
CDR3 protein: CASREQGIDTGELFF

CDR3 length: 15
J gene: TRBJ2-5
V gene: TRBV3-1
CDR3 protein: CASTWTSGREETQYF

CDR3 length: 14
J gene: TRBJ1-1
V gene: TRBV11-2
CDR3 protein: CASSRDRVNTEAFF